These T cell receptor beta chains were read from a single sample in a study of cytomegalovirus exposure and HLA in healthy donors. Profiling relied on immunoSEQ multiplex PCR, and the TCRdb table lists in-frame clones only, not all of them. This table holds approximately 100,000 clones, 70% found once. Sequencing was performed on PBMCs. The origin of the receptors is a man aged 50 or older in good health and CMV-seronegative. Each CDR3 is given with its conserved first and last residue. The D gene is left open where the match is weak. Size values are once, few and many counts, or a class for expanded clones, and some rows have none.

>TRBV30|TRBJ2-2|NA|NA
TGTGCCAGCTCAACCGGGGAGCTGTTTTTT
CASSTGELFF
>TRBV27|TRBJ1-2|NA|NA
TGTGCCAGCAGTGGATCAGGGACACATGGCTACACCTTC
CASSGSGTHGYTF
>TRBV27|TRBJ2-2|NA|NA
TGTGCCAGTTCCCCCTGGCCAAGGACACCTTACACCGGGGAGCTGTTTTTT
CASSPWPRTPYTGELFF
>TRBV10-3|TRBJ2-2|TRBD1|few
TGTGCCATCAGTGATTCCGGGACAGGGTCGCTGTTTTTT
CAISDSGTGSLFF
>TRBV6-5|TRBJ1-5|TRBD1|NA
TGTGCCAGCAGTCGGGACAGGGTTAGCAATCAGCCCCAGCATTTT
CASSRDRVSNQPQHF
>TRBV19|TRBJ1-4|TRBD1|few
TGTGCCAGTAGTGAACAGGGGGCACGTGAAAAACTGTTTTTT
CASSEQGAREKLFF
>TRBV27|TRBJ1-5|NA|NA
TGTGCCAGCAGTGACAAGTCGAATCAGCCCCAGCATTTT
CASSDKSNQPQHF
>TRBV4-2|TRBJ1-2|NA|NA
TGTGCCAGCAGCCCCAGGGATGCGAATGGCTACACCTTC
CASSPRDANGYTF
>TRBV10-3|TRBJ1-6|NA|NA
TGTGCCATCAGTGATCAGGGATCCGCCAATTCACCCCTCCACTTT
CAISDQGSANSPLHF
>TRBV5-8|TRBJ2-3|TRBD1|NA
TGTGCCAGCAGCCCTCCGGGACAGGGGTGGGGAGATACGCAGTATTTT
CASSPPGQGWGDTQYF
>TRBV11-3|TRBJ2-5|NA|once
TGTGCCAGCAGCCCCGAGTCTCCTCGGGGCCAAGAGACCCAGTACTTC
CASSPESPRGQETQYF
>TRBV6-1|TRBJ2-7|TRBD2|NA
TGTGCCAGCAAAGCGGGGGTGGGCGAGCAGTACTTC
CASKAGVGEQYF
>TRBV14|TRBJ2-1|TRBD2|NA
TGTGCCAGCAGCCCCTTTAGGGTAGCGGGGTTGAACAATGAGCAGTTCTTC
CASSPFRVAGLNNEQFF
>TRBV11-2|TRBJ1-4|TRBD1|few
TGTGCCAGCAGCTACTTGACCTTCAGGGGGCGACTAGAAAAACTGTTTTTT
CASSYLTFRGRLEKLFF
>TRBV6-1|TRBJ2-3|TRBD1|NA
TGTGCCAGCACTTCTCGGGACAGGGTTACAGATACGCAGTATTTT
CASTSRDRVTDTQYF
>TRBV15|TRBJ2-7|TRBD1|medium-sized
TGTGCCACCAGGGGTGAATGGACAGGGGCGAGCAACGAGCAGTACTTC
CATRGEWTGASNEQYF
>TRBV7-2|TRBJ1-2|TRBD1|few
TGTGCCAGCAGCCTCGGACAGGGGCCTAACTATGGCTACACCTTC
CASSLGQGPNYGYTF
>TRBV21-1|TRBJ2-7|NA|NA
TGTGCCAGCAGTCCAGCGGGGGAGAAGGCAACCTACGAGCAGTACTTC
CASSPAGEKATYEQYF
>TRBV18|TRBJ1-5|NA|NA
TGTGCCAGCTCCCCCGCGGGTTTTGGCGGGGGCAACAATCAGCCCCAGCATTTT
CASSPAGFGGGNNQPQHF
>TRBV11-2|TRBJ2-3|NA|NA
TGTGCCAGCACCACAGTTGGCCCAGATACGCAGTATTTT
CASTTVGPDTQYF
>TRBV4-1|TRBJ2-1|TRBD1|few
TGCGCCAGCAGCCCTCGCGGGACAGGGGCTCCTGAGCAGTTCTTC
CASSPRGTGAPEQFF
>TRBV10-3|TRBJ2-7|TRBD1|few
TGTGCCATCGGTAAACCGGGACAGGGCTTCTACGAGCAGTACTTC
CAIGKPGQGFYEQYF
>TRBV27|TRBJ1-3|TRBD1|NA
TGTGCCAGAGGACCGGGACAGGGTTTCTCTGGAAACACCATATATTTT
CARGPGQGFSGNTIYF
>TRBV2|TRBJ1-2|TRBD1|NA
TGTGCCAGCAGTGAAAACGGACAGGGAGTAAGCTACACCTTC
CASSENGQGVSYTF